This is a list of T cell receptor beta chains from one sample in a study of control samples from healthy donors and cancer patients. The assay was immunoSEQ multiplex PCR, and TCRdb's table has in-frame clones only and misses some. This sample yields about 150,000 clones, of which roughly 93% are seen a single time; 4.5% to 6% belongs to the top ten. Sequencing input: blood. These TCRs come from a man aged 18 to 29 in good health. Both conserved end residues are part of each CDR3. A D gene is named only where the DNA matches it firmly. Clone size, where shown, is once, few, many, or a class for clones that have expanded.

size: .
D: .
J: TRBJ1-1
V: TRBV5-1
DNA: TGCGCCAGCAGCCCTAACGGCCGCTCCCGTGAAGCTTTCTTT
CDR3: CASSPNGRSREAFF

size: .
D: .
J: TRBJ2-1
V: TRBV6-2/TRBV6-3
DNA: TGTGCCAGCAGTTACTCCCGGGATCTTATCAATGAGCAGTTCTTC
CDR3: CASSYSRDLINEQFF

size: .
D: .
J: TRBJ1-1
V: TRBV6-1
DNA: TGTGCCAGCAGTGATTATACTGGAGGCACTGAAGCTTTCTTT
CDR3: CASSDYTGGTEAFF

size: .
D: TRBD1
J: TRBJ1-6
V: TRBV29-1
DNA: TGCAGCGGTGGACAGGGGGATTCACCCCTCCACTTT
CDR3: CSGGQGDSPLHF

size: .
D: .
J: TRBJ1-1
V: TRBV28
DNA: TGTGCCAGCAGTTTATCGGGGCCTCGGGGTGACACTGAAGCTTTCTTT
CDR3: CASSLSGPRGDTEAFF

size: .
D: .
J: TRBJ2-1
V: TRBV11-3
DNA: TGTGCCAGCAGCTTAAGGACTTCGAATTACAATGAGCAGTTCTTC
CDR3: CASSLRTSNYNEQFF

size: once
D: .
J: TRBJ2-2
V: TRBV19
DNA: TGTGCCAGTAGTTACAGCCCGAACACCGGGGAGCTGTTTTTT
CDR3: CASSYSPNTGELFF

size: .
D: .
J: TRBJ1-1
V: TRBV5-1
DNA: TGCGCCAGCAGCTTCCAGGGGCGGGTGAACACTGAAGCTTTCTTT
CDR3: CASSFQGRVNTEAFF

size: .
D: TRBD1
J: TRBJ1-4
V: TRBV5-1
DNA: TGCGCCAGCAGCCCTCGGACAGGCCAAACTAATGAAAAACTGTTTTTT
CDR3: CASSPRTGQTNEKLFF

size: .
D: .
J: TRBJ2-7
V: TRBV6-2/TRBV6-3
DNA: TGTGCCAGCAGCCTAGGGACTTTATACGAGCAGTACTTC
CDR3: CASSLGTLYEQYF

size: .
D: .
J: TRBJ1-2
V: TRBV6-6
DNA: TGTGCCAGCAACGACAGAACAGGCTACACCTTC
CDR3: CASNDRTGYTF

size: .
D: .
J: TRBJ2-2
V: TRBV5-1
DNA: TGCGCCAGCGGAAGGCGTGGCACCGGGGAGCTGTTTTTT
CDR3: CASGRRGTGELFF

size: .
D: .
J: TRBJ2-1
V: TRBV4-3
DNA: TGCGCCAGCAGCCAAGACGGGGAGTCTACTGAGCAGTTCTTC
CDR3: CASSQDGESTEQFF

size: .
D: .
J: TRBJ2-5
V: TRBV4-3
DNA: TGCGCCAGCAGCCAAGATACAGGGCAAGAGACCCAGTACTTC
CDR3: CASSQDTGQETQYF

size: .
D: .
J: TRBJ1-2
V: TRBV11-2
DNA: TGTGCCAGCAGCTTAGACAGCGATGGACAGCTTAACTATGGCTACACCTTC
CDR3: CASSLDSDGQLNYGYTF

size: .
D: TRBD2
J: TRBJ2-1
V: TRBV9
DNA: TGTGCCAGCAGCGTGGGCGGGAGAGGCTATGAGCAGTTCTTC
CDR3: CASSVGGRGYEQFF

size: .
D: .
J: TRBJ1-2
V: TRBV3-1/TRBV3-2
DNA: TGTGCCAGCAGCCAAGTTAGGTCTGGCTACACCTTC
CDR3: CASSQVRSGYTF

size: .
D: .
J: TRBJ2-1
V: TRBV27
DNA: TGTGCCAGCAGTTTAGGGGGCTATGAGCAGTTCTTC
CDR3: CASSLGGYEQFF

size: .
D: .
J: TRBJ1-1
V: TRBV9
DNA: TGTGCCAGCAGCCCACGGACTTACCCCCAGGAAAGCACTGAAGCTTTCTTT
CDR3: CASSPRTYPQESTEAFF

size: .
D: .
J: TRBJ2-5
V: TRBV5-1
DNA: TGCGCCAGCAGCTTTACCCAAGAGACCCAGTACTTC
CDR3: CASSFTQETQYF

size: once
D: .
J: TRBJ2-1
V: TRBV7-8
DNA: TGTGCCAGCAGCTTAGTCCCAGCGTACAATGAGCAGTTCTTC
CDR3: CASSLVPAYNEQFF

size: .
D: .
J: TRBJ1-4
V: TRBV6-2/TRBV6-3
DNA: TGTGCCAGCAGCGAATCCGGAGCCGGGGGAGCTAATGAAAAACTGTTTTTT
CDR3: CASSESGAGGANEKLFF

size: .
D: TRBD2
J: TRBJ2-3
V: TRBV5-1
DNA: TGCGCCAGCAGCTTGGTTCCAGGGAGGGCCACAGATACGCAGTATTTT
CDR3: CASSLVPGRATDTQYF

size: .
D: TRBD2
J: TRBJ2-1
V: TRBV9
DNA: TGTGCCAGCAGCACTCGACTAGCGGGGGGCCCGAGCTCCTACAATGAGCAGTTCTTC
CDR3: CASSTRLAGGPSSYNEQFF

size: once
D: .
J: TRBJ1-1
V: TRBV21-1
DNA: TGTGCCAGCAGCAAAGCGGCGGGGAGGGAATCTGAAGCTTTCTTT
CDR3: CASSKAAGRESEAFF

size: .
D: TRBD2
J: TRBJ2-1
V: TRBV7-2
DNA: TGTGCCAGCAGTAAACTAGCGGGAGGGATGAATGAGCAGTTCTTC
CDR3: CASSKLAGGMNEQFF